Each of the 16 T cell receptor beta chains below was sequenced from the same sample in a study of Graves' ophthalmopathy and Graves' hyperthyroidism. Investigators amplified TCR beta CDR3 regions from RNA transcripts. RT-PCR in the first round used HTBI primers; a second-round multiplex PCR followed. TCRdb analysed the multiplex PCR reads with MiXCR anew, one entry per CDR3 protein. Of roughly 230,000 distinct CDR3 sequences in the sample, 20% to 25% were seen once. Sequenced material: peripheral blood. The source is a woman between 45 and 60 years old with Graves' ophthalmopathy.

In this sample, this clonotype turned up many times. The chain employs TRBV6-1 and TRBJ2-7; the D is unclear. Germline assignment: CDR1 MNHNS and CDR2 SASEGT. Trimming took 6 bases from V and 1 from J, leaving 13 bases between them. CDR3 length: 14 amino acids. The CDR3 reads CASRETGMSYEQYF. The DNA of the CDR3 is TGTGCCAGCAGGGAAACTGGGATGTCCTACGAGCAGTACTTC.

To note about this clonotype: A much larger clone sits a single nucleotide away, making a read error possible. The chain has TRBV5-8 and TRBJ1-5, with D unclear. CDR3 length: 15 amino acids. Trimming removed 4 bases from V and 0 bases from J, with 11 bases in between. Germline loops: CDR1 SGHTS, CDR2 YDEGEE. The CDR3 coding sequence is TGTGCCAGCAGCACGGACGGTCTTAGCAATCAGCCCCAGCATTTT. Amino acids: CASSTDGLSNQPQHF.

This clonotype appeared many times. The chain carries TRBV2 and TRBJ1-1; D gene ambiguous. CDR1 and CDR2 from the germline V gene are SNHLY and FYNNEI. V lost 10 bases, J lost 3 bases, and 6 bases lay in between. The CDR3 is 10 amino acids. CDR3 in DNA: TGTGCCAAGCGATACACTGAAGCTTTCTTT. It specifies CAKRYTEAFF.

As regards this clonotype: This sequence may be a read error, since a much larger clone differs from it by one base. The chain has TRBV6-5 and TRBJ2-2, with TRBD2 matching over 8 bases. The CDR3 totals 16 residues. The V gene's germline CDR1 is MNHEY and CDR2 SVGAGI. CDR3 protein: CASSHSWLAGVGELFF. DNA of the CDR3: TGTGCCAGCAGTCACTCGTGGCTAGCGGGCGTCGGGGAGCTGTTTTTT.

This clonotype was recorded many times. J is TRBJ1-1 and V is TRBV11-3; no reliable D call. The CDR3 consists of 13 residues. Trimming cost V 2 bases and J 1 base, with 5 bases left between them. Germline V gene lookup returns CDR1 SGHNT and CDR2 YENEEA. The CDR3 loop reads CASSLKRNTEAFF. The CDR3 DNA follows: TGTGCCAGCAGCTTAAAAAGGAACACTGAAGCTTTCTTT. Filled out from reference TRBV11-3 and TRBJ1-1, the complete variable domain reads EAGVVQSPRYKIIEKKQPVAFWCNPISGHNTLYWYLQNLGQGPELLIRYENEEAVDDSQLPKDRFSAERLKGVDSTLKIQPAELGDSAVYLCASSLKRNTEAFFGQGTRLTVV.

This clonotype was detected many times. V and J are TRBV12-3 or TRBV12-4 and TRBJ2-2; 12 bases are shared with TRBD2. The CDR3 is 16 residues long. The junction had 6 bases not matched to a gene; V was cut back by 5 bases and J by 5 bases. Here the CDR3 reads CASSTLAGGPTGELFF. The CDR3 coding sequence is TGTGCCAGCAGTACCCTAGCGGGAGGGCCTACCGGGGAGCTGTTTTTT.

Details on this clonotype: At one end the junction does not follow the germline gene, possibly because of a read error. This chain connects TRBV6-2 or TRBV6-3 to TRBJ1-2; D gene unclear. The CDR3 loop spans 14 amino acids. Germline V gives CDR1 MNHEY, CDR2 SVGEGT. The CDR3 nucleotides read TGTGCCAGCAGTTACTACACACAAAACTATGGCTACATCTTC. Its protein is CASSYYTQNYGYIF.

The chain carries TRBV25-1 and TRBJ1-1; D ambiguous. The CDR3 has 15 amino acids. The germline gives CDR1 MGHDK, CDR2 SYGVNS. V dropped 2 bases and J dropped 0 bases, with 10 bases sitting between them. CDR3 region: CASSEGRALNTEAFF. For the CDR3, the DNA is TGTGCCAGCAGTGAAGGGAGGGCCTTGAACACTGAAGCTTTCTTT.

This clonotype was counted only a few times. The chain joins TRBV27 to TRBJ2-7; TRBD2 is a possible D gene (6 bases). Trimming left V 3 bases short and J 2 bases short, with 23 bases between. Germline V gene data show CDR1 as MNHEY and CDR2 as SMNVEV (reference sequence). The CDR3 has 18 amino acids. The CDR3, as DNA: TGTGCCAGCAGTTTTCGTTGGGGGGATGGGCCCTACGCCTACGAGCAGTACTTC. Its protein product is CASSFRWGDGPYAYEQYF.

The table lists this clonotype with many counts. The chain couples TRBV10-1 to TRBJ2-2, with 10 bases matching TRBD2. Germline CDR1 reads WNHNN; CDR2 reads SYGVQD (reference sequence). The CDR3 is 15 residues long. The V segment lost 5 bases and the J segment 4 bases; nucleotides outside the gene matches: 4. CDR3 nucleotides: TGCGCCAGCAGTCTAGCGGGAGAGGGCACCGGGGAGCTGTTTTTT. Translating it yields CASSLAGEGTGELFF.

Concerning this clonotype: A much larger clone differs from this one at a single base, so this may be a read error. The chain employs TRBV7-8 and TRBJ2-7; TRBD2 might be the D (5 bases). V lost 3 bases and J lost 2, with 11 bases in between. Germline V gene sequence: CDR1 SGHVS, CDR2 FQNEAQ. CDR3 length: 14 amino acids. The CDR3 spells CASSLRVFAYEQYF. CDR3 sequence (DNA): TGTGCCAGCAGCTTGAGGGTTTTCGCCTACGAGCAGTACTTC.

Details on this clonotype: A much more abundant neighbour one base away suggests this may be a read error. The V call is TRBV27, the J call TRBJ2-5, with 12 nucleotides matching TRBD2. The germline CDR1 and CDR2 sequences are MNHEY and SMNVEV (reference sequence). Trimming took 5 bases from V and 7 from J; bases not matched to a gene: 11. The CDR3 has 16 amino acids. CDR3 sequence (DNA): TGTGCCAGCAGTGCCCCGACTAGCGGGGGAGCGGTGACCCAGTACTTC. This gives the protein CASSAPTSGGAVTQYF.

This clonotype occurred many times. The chain employs TRBV15 and TRBJ2-2; TRBD2 matches at 8 bases. The CDR3 covers 15 residues. Germline CDR1 reads LNHNV; CDR2 reads YYDKDF (reference sequence). V shed 0 bases and J 7 bases; nucleotides not matched to a gene: 4. The CDR3 loop is CATSRDGRAVGELFF. CDR3 bases: TGTGCCACCAGCAGAGACGGGAGGGCCGTCGGGGAGCTGTTTTTT.

This clonotype came up many times. The rearrangement uses TRBV5-8 and TRBJ1-5, with TRBD1 as a possible D gene (5 bases). V was cut by 2 bases and J by 3 bases, with 15 bases left in between. The CDR3 is 16 amino acids. Germline V CDR1 and CDR2: SGHTS, YDEGEE. For the CDR3, the DNA is TGTGCCAGCAGCTTTCGCAGCGGACAATTCAATCAGCCCCAGCATTTT. Protein sequence: CASSFRSGQFNQPQHF.

This clonotype was found many times. The V call is TRBV4-1, the J call TRBJ1-1; unclear D gene. From germline, CDR1 is MGHRA and CDR2 YSYEKL. Trimming took off 4 bases at V and 3 bases at J, with 9 bases between the two ends. This CDR3 is 13 amino acids long. CDR3 coding DNA: TGCGCCAGCAGCCGCTCTTTGGACACTGAAGCTTTCTTT. It codes for CASSRSLDTEAFF.

This clonotype appeared many times. Written as DNA, the CDR3 is TGTGCCAGCAGTTTCGAAGGGAGGTACGAGCAGTACTTC. Amino acids: CASSFEGRYEQYF. This sequence joins TRBV2 and TRBJ2-7; D might be TRBD2 (6 bases). Germline CDR1 is SNHLY and CDR2 is FYNNEI. This CDR3 is 13 amino acids long. The V gene lost 5 bases and the J gene lost 4 bases, with 12 bases spanning the gap.